The 7 T cell receptor beta chains listed next were all sequenced from one sample in a study of CD4+ T cells in melanoma. Sequencing used immunoSEQ multiplex PCR; TCRdb keeps in-frame clones, though not all of them. The table lists 15,000 to 20,000 clones, about 85% of them singletons. Sequencing input: cells from a culture (not recorded whether cultured in vitro). All receptors derive from a human donor with melanoma.

CDR3 nucleotides: TGTGCCAGCAGCATACTATCAAACACTGAAGCTTTCTTT. It yields the protein CASSILSNTEAFF. The chain uses TRBV7-3 and TRBJ1-1, with no clear D. With 5 bases removed from V and 2 bases from J, the gap between germline ends came to 9 bases. The germline CDR1 and CDR2 sequences are SGHTA and FQGTGA. The CDR3 totals 13 residues.

The V call is TRBV11-2, the J call TRBJ2-3; 11 nucleotides align to TRBD1. CDR1 SGHAT and CDR2 FQNNGV come from the germline V gene. Losses at the gene ends were 4 bases for V and 6 bases for J; bases not matched to a gene: 9. The CDR3 covers 16 residues. The CDR3 region has the DNA TGTGCCAGCAGCTCAGGGACAGGGGGGTTCGGGGATACGCAGTATTTT. It encodes CASSSGTGGFGDTQYF.

The chain links TRBV19 to TRBJ1-3, with D possibly TRBD1 on 6 matching bases. Trimming removed 9 bases at V and 0 bases at J, with 21 bases between. Germline V CDR1 and CDR2: LNHDA, SQIVND (reference sequence). This CDR3 contains 17 residues. CDR3 DNA sequence: TGTGCCAGCCAAAACAGGGAAAAGGGAACCTCTGGAAACACCATATATTTT. Residues: CASQNREKGTSGNTIYF.

This clone was seen a handful of times. The rearrangement joins TRBV2 to TRBJ1-1; D call uncertain. CDR1 is SNHLY, CDR2 FYNNEI, per germline. The CDR3 sequence is 13 residues long. Trimming stripped 11 bases from V and 3 bases from J, with 16 bases between. CDR3 DNA sequence: TGTGCCCTAAGCCCGTTTAGGGACACTGAAGCTTTCTTT. Its translation: CALSPFRDTEAFF. Complete variable domain (other parts from reference TRBV2 and TRBJ1-1): EPEVTQTPSHQVTQMGQEVILRCVPISNHLYFYWYRQILGQKVEFLVSFYNNEISEKSEIFDDQFSVERPDGSNFTLKIRSTKLEDSAMYFCALSPFRDTEAFFGQGTRLTVV.

V gene TRBV5-1 combines with J gene TRBJ2-2; TRBD2 agrees at 12 bases. This CDR3 has 16 amino acids. Germline V gene sequence: CDR1 SGHRS, CDR2 YFSETQ. V lost 3 bases, J lost 3 bases, and 3 bases stayed unmatched. As DNA, the CDR3 is TGCGCCAGCAGCTACGCTAGCGGGGGGGACACCGGGGAGCTGTTTTTT. This encodes CASSYASGGDTGELFF.

This clone was seen a handful of times. CDR3 loop: CSVKSATEAFF. CDR3 sequence (DNA): TGCAGCGTAAAGTCGGCCACTGAAGCTTTCTTT. The rearrangement uses TRBV29-1 and TRBJ1-1, with D hard to call. CDR3 size: 11 residues. Trimming shortened V by 6 bases and J by 4 bases, and 9 bases separated the two germline ends. The V gene's germline CDR1 is SQVTM and CDR2 ANQGSEA.

The CDR3, as DNA: TGTGCCAGCAGCTCACGGACAGGGGGGACGGGGGCGCCCCAGCATTTT. Translation gives CASSSRTGGTGAPQHF. The V gene is TRBV7-8, the J gene TRBJ1-5, with 10 bases matching TRBD1. The CDR3 is 16 amino acids. Per germline, CDR1 SGHVS and CDR2 FQNEAQ. After removal of 4 bases from V and 9 bases from J, the junction contained 12 bases not matched to a gene. The full variable domain, its missing parts supplied by reference TRBV7-8 and TRBJ1-5, is GAGVSQSPRYKVAKRGQDVALRCDPISGHVSLFWYQQALGQGPEFLTYFQNEAQLDKSGLPSDRFFAERPEGSVSTLKIQRTQQEDSAVYLCASSSRTGGTGAPQHFGDGTRLSIL.